This T cell receptor beta chain comes out of a study of cytomegalovirus exposure and HLA in healthy donors. Primers for the PCR totalled 60 Vbeta and 13 Jbeta. Repertoires were generated with immunoSEQ multiplex PCR, while TCRdb's copy carries only in-frame clones and drops some. The table shows approximately 140,000 clones, with 75% to 85% occurring only once. Whole-study results and caveats: Rates of TCR association differed by HLA locus in a later analysis, with DRB1 highest and HLA-C lowest. Roughly uniform sequencing depth across donors was assumed, possibly incorrectly. Clonal expansion was found to be greater in HLA-associated TCR beta chains than in equally common others in a later analysis.

The count of this clone is one. Its antigen is currently unknown. Sequences were obtained from PBMCs. The sequence was obtained from a girl aged 2 to 10 in good health and CMV-seronegative.

CDR3 region: CASSRPGGTSNQPQHF. The CDR3 nucleotides are TGTGCCAGCAGCAGACCGGGAGGAACAAGCAATCAGCCCCAGCATTTT. The rearrangement links TRBV28 to TRBJ1-5; D gene ambiguous. Trimming stripped 6 bases from V and 1 base from J, with 16 bases between. The CDR3 covers 16 residues. Germline loops: CDR1 MDHEN, CDR2 SYDVKM.